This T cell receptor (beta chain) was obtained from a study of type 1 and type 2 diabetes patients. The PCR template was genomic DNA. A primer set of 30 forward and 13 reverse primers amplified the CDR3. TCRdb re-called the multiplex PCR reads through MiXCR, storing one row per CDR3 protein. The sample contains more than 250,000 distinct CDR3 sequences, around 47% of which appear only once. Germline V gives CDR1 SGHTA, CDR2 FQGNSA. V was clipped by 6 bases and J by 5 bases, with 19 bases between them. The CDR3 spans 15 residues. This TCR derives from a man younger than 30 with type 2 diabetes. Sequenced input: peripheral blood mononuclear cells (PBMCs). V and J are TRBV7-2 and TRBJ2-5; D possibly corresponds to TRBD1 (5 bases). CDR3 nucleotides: TGTGCCAGCAGTTTTAAAGGGCAGGGTATGGAGACCCAGTACTTC. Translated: CASSFKGQGMETQYF.